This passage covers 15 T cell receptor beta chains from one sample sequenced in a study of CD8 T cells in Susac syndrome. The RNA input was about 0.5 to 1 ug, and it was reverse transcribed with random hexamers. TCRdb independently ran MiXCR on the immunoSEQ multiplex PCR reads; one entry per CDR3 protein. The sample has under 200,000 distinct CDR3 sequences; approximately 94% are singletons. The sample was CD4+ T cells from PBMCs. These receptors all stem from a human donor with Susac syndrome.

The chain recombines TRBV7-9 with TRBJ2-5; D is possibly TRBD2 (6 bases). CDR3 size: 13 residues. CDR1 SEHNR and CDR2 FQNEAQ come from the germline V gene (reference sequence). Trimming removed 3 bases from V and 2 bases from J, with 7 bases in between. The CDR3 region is CASSLGGQETQYF. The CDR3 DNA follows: TGTGCCAGCAGCTTGGGGGGTCAAGAGACCCAGTACTTC.

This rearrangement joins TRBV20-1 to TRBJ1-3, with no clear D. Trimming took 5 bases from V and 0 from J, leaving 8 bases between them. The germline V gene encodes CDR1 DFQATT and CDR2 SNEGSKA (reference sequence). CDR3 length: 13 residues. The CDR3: CSAGVHSGNTIYF. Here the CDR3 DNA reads TGCAGTGCTGGGGTCCACTCTGGAAACACCATATATTTT.

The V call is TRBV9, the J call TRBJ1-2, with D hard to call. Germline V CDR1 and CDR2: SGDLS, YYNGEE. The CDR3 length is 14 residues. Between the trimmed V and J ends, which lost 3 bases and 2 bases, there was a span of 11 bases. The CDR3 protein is CASSDRAGNYGYTF. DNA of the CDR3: TGTGCCAGCAGCGACCGGGCCGGGAACTATGGCTACACCTTC.

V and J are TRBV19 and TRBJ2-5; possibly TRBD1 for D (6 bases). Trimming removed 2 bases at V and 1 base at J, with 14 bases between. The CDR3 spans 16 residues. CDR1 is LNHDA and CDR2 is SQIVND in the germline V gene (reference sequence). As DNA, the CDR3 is TGTGCCAGTAGTATAACTCTACGACAGGCCCAAGAGACCCAGTACTTC. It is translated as CASSITLRQAQETQYF.

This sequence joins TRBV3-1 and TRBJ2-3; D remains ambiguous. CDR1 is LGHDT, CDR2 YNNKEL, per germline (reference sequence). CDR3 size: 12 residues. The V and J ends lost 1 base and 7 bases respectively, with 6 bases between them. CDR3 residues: CASSQVGYTQYF. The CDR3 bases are TGTGCCAGCAGCCAAGTTGGGTATACGCAGTATTTT.

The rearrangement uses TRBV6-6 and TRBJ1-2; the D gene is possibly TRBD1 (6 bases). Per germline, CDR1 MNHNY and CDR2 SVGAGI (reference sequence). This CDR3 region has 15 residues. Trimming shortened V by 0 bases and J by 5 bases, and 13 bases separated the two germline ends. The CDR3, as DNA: TGTGCCAGCAGTTACTCGAAAACAGGGACGTATGGCTACACCTTC. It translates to CASSYSKTGTYGYTF.

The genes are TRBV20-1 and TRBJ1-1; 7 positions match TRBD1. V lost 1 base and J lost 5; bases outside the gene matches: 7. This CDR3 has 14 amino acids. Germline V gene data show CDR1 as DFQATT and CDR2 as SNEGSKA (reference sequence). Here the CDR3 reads CSARAQGPGTEAFF. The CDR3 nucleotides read TGCAGTGCTAGAGCACAGGGGCCGGGGACTGAAGCTTTCTTT.

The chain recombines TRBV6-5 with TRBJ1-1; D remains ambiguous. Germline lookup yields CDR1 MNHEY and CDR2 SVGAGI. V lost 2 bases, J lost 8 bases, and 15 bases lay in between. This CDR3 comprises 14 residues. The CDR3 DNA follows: TGTGCCAGCAGTTACCGGGGTAACAGACAAGAAGCTTTCTTT. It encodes CASSYRGNRQEAFF.

CDR3 amino acids: CASSLQGNPNYGYTF. In DNA form, the CDR3 reads TGTGCCAGCAGCTTACAAGGGAATCCTAACTATGGCTACACCTTC. V and J are TRBV11-2 and TRBJ1-2; D gene uncertain. With 2 bases removed from V and 0 bases from J, the gap between germline ends came to 10 bases. The CDR3 spans 15 residues. CDR1 is SGHAT and CDR2 is FQNNGV in the germline V gene.

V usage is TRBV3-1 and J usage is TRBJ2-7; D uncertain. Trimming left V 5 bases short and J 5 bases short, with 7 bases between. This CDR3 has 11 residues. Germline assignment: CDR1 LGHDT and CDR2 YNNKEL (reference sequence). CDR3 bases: TGTGCCAGCAGCACCCGAGACGAGCAGTACTTC. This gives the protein CASSTRDEQYF.

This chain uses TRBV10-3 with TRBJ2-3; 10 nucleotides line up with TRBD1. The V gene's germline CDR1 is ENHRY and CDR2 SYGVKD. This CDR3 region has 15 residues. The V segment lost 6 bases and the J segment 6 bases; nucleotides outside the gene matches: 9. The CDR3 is CAISGQGEARDTQYF. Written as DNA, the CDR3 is TGTGCCATCAGCGGACAGGGGGAGGCCCGGGATACGCAGTATTTT.

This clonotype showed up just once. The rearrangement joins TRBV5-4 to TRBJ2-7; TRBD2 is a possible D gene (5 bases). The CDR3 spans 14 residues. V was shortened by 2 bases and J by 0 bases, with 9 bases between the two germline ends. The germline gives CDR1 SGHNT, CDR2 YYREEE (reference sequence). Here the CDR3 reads CASSLSGSSYEQYF. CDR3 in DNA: TGTGCCAGCAGCTTAAGCGGTAGCTCCTACGAGCAGTACTTC.

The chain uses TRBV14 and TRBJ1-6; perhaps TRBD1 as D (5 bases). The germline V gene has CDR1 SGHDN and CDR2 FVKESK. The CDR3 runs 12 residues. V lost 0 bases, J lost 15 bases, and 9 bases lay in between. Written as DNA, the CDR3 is TGTGCCAGCAGCCAAGATCGAGGGGTCCTCCACTTT. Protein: CASSQDRGVLHF.

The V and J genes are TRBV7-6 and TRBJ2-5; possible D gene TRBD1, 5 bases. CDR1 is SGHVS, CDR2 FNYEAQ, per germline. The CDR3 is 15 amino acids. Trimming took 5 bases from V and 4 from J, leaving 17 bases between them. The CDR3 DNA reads TGTGCCAGCAGCCCCCTGACAGAAGCCCCAGAGACCCAGTACTTC. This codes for CASSPLTEAPETQYF.

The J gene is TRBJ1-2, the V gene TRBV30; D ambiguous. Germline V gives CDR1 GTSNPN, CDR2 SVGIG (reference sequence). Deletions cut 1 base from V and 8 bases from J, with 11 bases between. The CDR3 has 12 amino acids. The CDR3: CAWSADGRGYTF. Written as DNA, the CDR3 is TGTGCCTGGAGTGCAGACGGAAGGGGCTACACCTTC.